Listed below are T cell receptor beta chains from one sample, sequenced in a study of CD4 T cells in relation to SARS-CoV-2 and coronaviruses. TCRdb's table, derived via immunoSEQ multiplex PCR, lists solely in-frame clones and lacks some. In the table there are some 23,000 clones, around 75% of which are singletons. Their specific antigens are unknown. The sequenced sample consisted of CD4+ T cells from PBMCs, cultured in vitro. These receptors were obtained from a human donor in good health. Both conserved end residues are part of each CDR3. D genes are given only for firm matches. Clone size is stated in some rows and not others, as once, few, many or a class when expanded.

clone_size: medium-sized
cdr3_length: 15
v_call: TRBV2
j_call: TRBJ2-3
d_call: TRBD2
cdr3_nt: TGTGCCAGCAGTGGACTAGCGGGGAGCACAGATACGCAGTATTTT
cdr3_aa: CASSGLAGSTDTQYF

clone_size: -
cdr3_length: 18
v_call: TRBV30
j_call: TRBJ2-7
d_call: -
cdr3_nt: TGTGCCTGGGGTCCTTATTCGGGAAGGACATTCATGGTGGTCGAGCAGTACTTC
cdr3_aa: CAWGPYSGRTFMVVEQYF

clone_size: -
cdr3_length: 15
v_call: TRBV25-1
j_call: TRBJ1-1
d_call: TRBD1
cdr3_nt: TGTGCCAGCAGTGGCAGGGGGCGGATTGACACTGAAGCTTTCTTT
cdr3_aa: CASSGRGRIDTEAFF

clone_size: few
cdr3_length: 16
v_call: TRBV5-1
j_call: TRBJ1-4
d_call: -
cdr3_nt: TGCGCCAGCAGCCCTTCGGGGATGATTTCTAATGAAAAACTGTTTTTT
cdr3_aa: CASSPSGMISNEKLFF

clone_size: -
cdr3_length: 12
v_call: TRBV30
j_call: TRBJ1-2
d_call: -
cdr3_nt: TGTGCCTGGAGTAGTGGTGGTGCAGGCTACACCTTC
cdr3_aa: CAWSSGGAGYTF

clone_size: -
cdr3_length: 13
v_call: TRBV4-1
j_call: TRBJ1-2
d_call: -
cdr3_nt: TGCGCCAGCAGCCAAGATGTGTACTATGGCTACACCTTC
cdr3_aa: CASSQDVYYGYTF

clone_size: -
cdr3_length: 19
v_call: TRBV7-9
j_call: TRBJ2-2
d_call: TRBD1
cdr3_nt: TGTGCCAGCAGCTCGGCAAATTTACAGGGGGCCTTGAACACCGGGGAGCTGTTTTTT
cdr3_aa: CASSSANLQGALNTGELFF

clone_size: few
cdr3_length: 16
v_call: TRBV11-2
j_call: TRBJ2-7
d_call: TRBD2
cdr3_nt: TGTGCCAGCAGCTCGGGCCTCCGGGCGGGAGGCTACGAGCAGTACTTC
cdr3_aa: CASSSGLRAGGYEQYF

clone_size: -
cdr3_length: 12
v_call: TRBV28
j_call: TRBJ1-2
d_call: -
cdr3_nt: TGTGCCAGCAGTTCAGTGCCTTATGGCTACACCTTC
cdr3_aa: CASSSVPYGYTF

clone_size: few
cdr3_length: 15
v_call: TRBV9
j_call: TRBJ2-2
d_call: TRBD1
cdr3_nt: TGTGCCAGCAGCGTAGGGACAGGTAACACCGGGGAGCTGTTTTTT
cdr3_aa: CASSVGTGNTGELFF

clone_size: -
cdr3_length: 18
v_call: TRBV29-1
j_call: TRBJ2-5
d_call: TRBD1
cdr3_nt: TGCAGCGTTGTTTTATCTGGGGACAGGCTTACCCCATTTCGGGCCCAGTACTTC
cdr3_aa: CSVVLSGDRLTPFRAQYF

clone_size: -
cdr3_length: 12
v_call: TRBV29-1
j_call: TRBJ1-1
d_call: -
cdr3_nt: TGCAGCGTTGAAGGCGCGAACACTGAAGCTTTCTTT
cdr3_aa: CSVEGANTEAFF

clone_size: -
cdr3_length: 10
v_call: TRBV7-8
j_call: TRBJ2-5
d_call: -
cdr3_nt: TGTGCCAGCAGCAGAGAGACCCAGTACTTC
cdr3_aa: CASSRETQYF

clone_size: few
cdr3_length: 13
v_call: TRBV2
j_call: TRBJ1-1
d_call: TRBD1
cdr3_nt: TGTGCCAGCAGAAGGGACAGGGACACTGAAGCTTTCTTT
cdr3_aa: CASRRDRDTEAFF

clone_size: -
cdr3_length: 17
v_call: TRBV4-2
j_call: TRBJ2-5
d_call: TRBD2
cdr3_nt: TGTGCCAGCAGCCAAGTAGGATTGGCGGGAGGACAAGAGACCCAGTACTTC
cdr3_aa: CASSQVGLAGGQETQYF

clone_size: -
cdr3_length: 15
v_call: TRBV10-2
j_call: TRBJ2-7
d_call: TRBD2
cdr3_nt: TGCGCCAGCAGTGAAGCTAGCGGGCACACCTACGAGCAGTACTTC
cdr3_aa: CASSEASGHTYEQYF

clone_size: few
cdr3_length: 18
v_call: TRBV25-1
j_call: TRBJ2-1
d_call: -
cdr3_nt: TGTGCCAGCAGTGAATCTTTGGGGCAGGGGCGGGACTCGAATGAGCAGTTCTTC
cdr3_aa: CASSESLGQGRDSNEQFF

clone_size: -
cdr3_length: 16
v_call: TRBV5-1
j_call: TRBJ2-7
d_call: TRBD2
cdr3_nt: TGCGCCAGCAGCTTGGCGGCTAGCGGGAACCCCTACGAGCAGTACTTC
cdr3_aa: CASSLAASGNPYEQYF

clone_size: -
cdr3_length: 15
v_call: TRBV3-1/TRBV3-2
j_call: TRBJ1-1
d_call: TRBD1
cdr3_nt: TGTGCCAGCAGCCACCGGGACAGGGGAAGGACTGAAGCTTTCTTT
cdr3_aa: CASSHRDRGRTEAFF

clone_size: few
cdr3_length: 17
v_call: TRBV4-2
j_call: TRBJ2-2
d_call: TRBD2
cdr3_nt: TGTGCCAGCAGCCAAGGAACTAGCGGAGCGAACACCGGGGAGCTGTTTTTT
cdr3_aa: CASSQGTSGANTGELFF

clone_size: -
cdr3_length: 15
v_call: TRBV11-1
j_call: TRBJ2-7
d_call: TRBD1
cdr3_nt: TGTGCCAGCAGCCTCCGGACAGGGGAAAGGTACGAGCAGTACTTC
cdr3_aa: CASSLRTGERYEQYF

clone_size: once
cdr3_length: 16
v_call: TRBV2
j_call: TRBJ1-6
d_call: TRBD1
cdr3_nt: TGTGCCAGCAGTCGTGACAGGGGAGCCTATAATTCACCCCTCCACTTT
cdr3_aa: CASSRDRGAYNSPLHF

clone_size: -
cdr3_length: 18
v_call: TRBV14
j_call: TRBJ2-1
d_call: TRBD2
cdr3_nt: TGTGCCAGCAGCTTGACGACTAGCGGGAGGGTGTGGTTGAGGGAGCAGTTCTTC
cdr3_aa: CASSLTTSGRVWLREQFF

clone_size: -
cdr3_length: 12
v_call: TRBV28
j_call: TRBJ2-3
d_call: -
cdr3_nt: TGTGCCAGTTCAGGGGCCACAGATACGCAGTATTTT
cdr3_aa: CASSGATDTQYF

clone_size: -
cdr3_length: 14
v_call: TRBV28
j_call: TRBJ2-3
d_call: -
cdr3_nt: TGTGCCAGCAGTTTCAGCGATAGCACAGATACGCAGTATTTT
cdr3_aa: CASSFSDSTDTQYF

clone_size: -
cdr3_length: 15
v_call: TRBV19
j_call: TRBJ1-1
d_call: -
cdr3_nt: TGTGCCAGTAGTCCGCGGACAGCTTTGAACACTGAAGCTTTCTTT
cdr3_aa: CASSPRTALNTEAFF

clone_size: -
cdr3_length: 13
v_call: TRBV19
j_call: TRBJ1-5
d_call: -
cdr3_nt: TGTGCCAGTGGACTTACAAATCTTCGGTCCCAGCATTTT
cdr3_aa: CASGLTNLRSQHF

clone_size: -
cdr3_length: 13
v_call: TRBV7-9
j_call: TRBJ1-2
d_call: -
cdr3_nt: TGTGCCAGCAGCTTAGCCTCTGGCTATGGCTACACCTTC
cdr3_aa: CASSLASGYGYTF

clone_size: -
cdr3_length: 17
v_call: TRBV18
j_call: TRBJ2-3
d_call: TRBD2
cdr3_nt: TGTGCCAGCTCACTCAACGGACTAGCGGTTAGCACAGATACGCAGTATTTT
cdr3_aa: CASSLNGLAVSTDTQYF

clone_size: -
cdr3_length: 13
v_call: TRBV19
j_call: TRBJ2-5
d_call: -
cdr3_nt: TGTGCCAGTAGTAACCTTAAGACAGAGACCCAGTACTTC
cdr3_aa: CASSNLKTETQYF

clone_size: few
cdr3_length: 13
v_call: TRBV19
j_call: TRBJ2-1
d_call: -
cdr3_nt: TGTGCCAGTAGTATTAGTAGGGCCAATGAGCAGTTCTTC
cdr3_aa: CASSISRANEQFF

clone_size: -
cdr3_length: 16
v_call: TRBV5-4
j_call: TRBJ2-2
d_call: -
cdr3_nt: TGTGCCAGCAGCTTGGATGGGCTGCCGAACACCGGGGAGCTGTTTTTT
cdr3_aa: CASSLDGLPNTGELFF

clone_size: -
cdr3_length: 13
v_call: TRBV18
j_call: TRBJ2-5
d_call: -
cdr3_nt: TGTGCCAGCTTGTCGGGACTTAAAGAGACCCAGTACTTC
cdr3_aa: CASLSGLKETQYF

clone_size: -
cdr3_length: 14
v_call: TRBV15
j_call: TRBJ1-2
d_call: -
cdr3_nt: TGTGCCACCAGCAGAGCCAGGGGTAACTATGGCTACACCTTC
cdr3_aa: CATSRARGNYGYTF

clone_size: -
cdr3_length: 15
v_call: TRBV5-1
j_call: TRBJ1-1
d_call: TRBD1
cdr3_nt: TGCGCCAGCAGCGGAGTCGGACAGGGGAACACTGAAGCTTTCTTT
cdr3_aa: CASSGVGQGNTEAFF

clone_size: -
cdr3_length: 17
v_call: TRBV5-1
j_call: TRBJ1-4
d_call: -
cdr3_nt: TGCGCCAGCAGCTTGATCTCCACGGGACGGGGTATCGAAAAACTGTTTTTT
cdr3_aa: CASSLISTGRGIEKLFF

clone_size: -
cdr3_length: 17
v_call: TRBV3-1/TRBV3-2
j_call: TRBJ1-3
d_call: -
cdr3_nt: TGTGCCAGCAGCCAGAGCTATTTTGGGACGGCTGGAAACACCATATATTTT
cdr3_aa: CASSQSYFGTAGNTIYF

clone_size: -
cdr3_length: 15
v_call: TRBV6-5
j_call: TRBJ2-5
d_call: -
cdr3_nt: TGTGCCAGCAGTTACTATCGGGGAAGGCAAGAGACCCAGTACTTC
cdr3_aa: CASSYYRGRQETQYF

clone_size: -
cdr3_length: 17
v_call: TRBV11-2
j_call: TRBJ2-1
d_call: -
cdr3_nt: TGTGCCAGCAGCTTAGACTTCGGGACTGGGGTCCACAATGAGCAGTTCTTC
cdr3_aa: CASSLDFGTGVHNEQFF

clone_size: -
cdr3_length: 18
v_call: TRBV4-2
j_call: TRBJ2-3
d_call: TRBD2
cdr3_nt: TGTGCCAGCAGCCAAGAAAGGGGGACTAGCGGGAGCATAGATACGCAGTATTTT
cdr3_aa: CASSQERGTSGSIDTQYF

clone_size: -
cdr3_length: 14
v_call: TRBV7-8
j_call: TRBJ2-1
d_call: -
cdr3_nt: TGTGCCAGCAGTTTCTCTGGCACCTACAATGAGCAGTTCTTC
cdr3_aa: CASSFSGTYNEQFF

clone_size: -
cdr3_length: 14
v_call: TRBV7-3
j_call: TRBJ1-1
d_call: -
cdr3_nt: TGTGCCAGCAGCCCGGGAGGTTCGAACACTGAAGCTTTCTTT
cdr3_aa: CASSPGGSNTEAFF

clone_size: -
cdr3_length: 15
v_call: TRBV19
j_call: TRBJ2-5
d_call: -
cdr3_nt: TGTGCCAGTAGTACCACCGGGACCCAGTCAGAGACCCAGTACTTC
cdr3_aa: CASSTTGTQSETQYF

clone_size: -
cdr3_length: 15
v_call: TRBV28
j_call: TRBJ2-7
d_call: TRBD2
cdr3_nt: TGTGCCAGCAGTTTAGCGGGGACTAGCAGTGTCGAGCAGTACTTC
cdr3_aa: CASSLAGTSSVEQYF

clone_size: few
cdr3_length: 15
v_call: TRBV4-2
j_call: TRBJ2-2
d_call: -
cdr3_nt: TGTGCCAGCAGCCAAGAATACGGGACTACCGGGGAGCTGTTTTTT
cdr3_aa: CASSQEYGTTGELFF

clone_size: -
cdr3_length: 16
v_call: TRBV11-3
j_call: TRBJ2-1
d_call: TRBD2
cdr3_nt: TGTGCCAGCAGCCCCCAAACTAGCGGGGCGAACAATGAGCAGTTCTTC
cdr3_aa: CASSPQTSGANNEQFF

clone_size: once
cdr3_length: 15
v_call: TRBV28
j_call: TRBJ1-2
d_call: TRBD1
cdr3_nt: TGTGCCAGCGGCAGGGGGCTTCTCCTCAACTATGGCTACACCTTC
cdr3_aa: CASGRGLLLNYGYTF